The present T cell receptor beta chain was sequenced within a study of cytomegalovirus exposure and HLA in healthy donors. The PCR made use of 60 Vbeta and 13 Jbeta primers. Only in-frame clones appear in the TCRdb table, and some are missing; sequencing was by immunoSEQ multiplex PCR. This table holds approximately 140,000 clones, around 80% found once. The CDR3 extends over 12 amino acids. The V end was cut by 3 bases, the J end by 5 bases, with 7 bases between. Germline loops: CDR1 SNHLY, CDR2 FYNNEI. The chain has TRBV2 and TRBJ1-1, with a possible D match to TRBD1 (5 bases). The sample consisted of PBMCs. This clonotype was obtained from a woman in her forties or fifties in good health and CMV-seropositive. CDR3 in amino acids: CASSDRGTEAFF. The CDR3 DNA follows: TGTGCCAGCAGTGATAGGGGTACTGAAGCTTTCTTT.